The clone carrying this TCR beta chain showed up just a few times. Antigen: not known. These data are taken from a study of T cell responses to AZD1222 COVID-19 vaccine. Study-wide points: White British donors predominated, females outnumbered males, and clonal diversity was possibly underestimated.

The germline gives CDR1 SEHNR, CDR2 FQNEAQ (reference sequence). This CDR3 region has 17 residues. Losses at the gene ends were 1 base for V and 5 bases for J; bases not matched to a gene: 11. Repertoires were generated with immunoSEQ multiplex PCR, while TCRdb's copy carries only in-frame clones and drops some. The repertoire holds about 110,000 clones, with roughly 84% as singletons. Here the sequenced sample was peripheral blood, taken on day 0 of AZD1222 vaccination. The V gene is TRBV7-9, the J gene TRBJ2-5, with TRBD1 matching over 9 bases. The sequence was obtained from an adult in good health. CDR3 sequence: CASSLGHGGDRVETQYF. For the CDR3, the DNA is TGTGCCAGCAGCTTAGGGCATGGTGGGGACAGGGTGGAGACCCAGTACTTC.